This T cell receptor beta chain was recovered during a study of T cells after yellow fever vaccination. Study findings and constraints: Weaker in magnitude, the secondary response showed a faster peak on day 5 versus 15. Shared CD4/CD8 clonotypes were a small share, likely from convergent recombination.

This clonotype appeared many times. The target antigen is unknown. In making TCR cDNA, 5'RACE template switching added a universal primer site and UMIs to it. TCRdb processed the 5' RACE reads anew with MiXCR; each CDR3 protein has one entry. The repertoire holds about 220,000 distinct CDR3 sequences, with 6% to 8% as singletons. The clonotype was recovered from a man between 25 and 39 years old who received the YFV17D yellow fever vaccine. This sample comprised CD4+ T cells sorted from PBMCs, obtained on the day of the yellow fever booster vaccination.

The CDR3: CASSGRESYNEQFF. Written as DNA, the CDR3 is TGTGCCAGCAGTGGGAGGGAATCCTACAATGAGCAGTTCTTC. The V and J genes are TRBV12-3 or TRBV12-4 and TRBJ2-1; TRBD2 agrees at 7 bases. The CDR3 has 14 amino acids. V was clipped by 5 bases and J by 1 base; unmatched bases: 2.